This TCR beta chain came from a study of T-cell reconstitution after alpha-beta-depleted transplantation in children (dated by TCRdb to the mid-2010s). Regarding the study in general: Using TCR repertoire profiling, the study followed T-cell immune reconstitution in a quantitative way in children after TCRalphabeta/CD19-depleted allogeneic hematopoietic cell transplantation. Overall study outcomes, separate from this receptor: The apparently early recovery of alphabetaT-cell counts about two months after transplant reportedly depended on only several hundred rapidly expanded clones that came from non-depleted graft cells. In some patients, the high TCRbeta diversity seen at day 60 was put down to recipient T cells and intrathymic progenitors that had survived conditioning. Hyperexpanded clone frequencies declined over subsequent months; after one year, T-cell counts and TCRbeta diversity were mostly attributed to newly produced T cells.

The meaning of the sample's treatment or condition label: allogeneic hematopoietic cell transplantation with graft depleted of TCRalphabeta T cells and CD19 B cells. Transplant recipients were children who received TCRalphabeta/CD19-depleted allogeneic hematopoietic cell grafts. Note on this clonotype: No cognate antigen has been identified for it. Base qualities were left out, and no much larger clone turns up one base away.

The CDR3 spans 15 residues, from the cysteine through the phenylalanine. Kept here is only the CDR3 DNA, which spans 45 bases and is read in frame from base 1. The germline V gene supplies CDR1 SGHRS and CDR2 YFSETQ. The V and J ends are trimmed by 2 bases and 1 base, leaving 10 bases between them. Libraries were prepared through PCR. TCRdb names Illumina HiSeq 2500 as the instrument used. To normalize quantification of the TCRbeta repertoire, the TCR libraries were built with molecular barcoding that relied on unique molecular identifiers. TCRdb reprocessed the public reads (quality trimming at Q25 with fastp, clone calling with MiXCR) and kept in-frame beta chains. Rows are unified per CDR3 protein, each entry keeping the most common DNA and genes. The sample profile shows 780,000 or so distinct CDR3 sequences; roughly 16% of them were found once. Of the sample, 5% is held by the ten largest clones.

The source was PBMCs, mostly from graft donor cells, collected 360 days after TCRalphabeta/CD19-depleted stem cell transplant. Recombination joined TRBV5-1 with TRBJ2-1; the D region possibly corresponds to TRBD2 (5 bases align). The clonotype was recovered from a male patient between 5 and 17 years old who had a stem cell transplant for acute lymphoblastic leukemia, so the T cells may come from the graft donor. The CDR3 here reads CASSFLAPSYNEQFF. The DNA is TGCGCCAGCAGCTTTTTAGCGCCATCCTACAATGAGCAGTTCTTC.